This T cell receptor (beta chain) originates from a study of regulatory T cells in long-lasting Graves disease. General study results and limits: Favored usage of TRBV28, TRBJ1-2 and TRBJ2-5 was recorded in persistent disease.

This sample's time point: newly diagnosed GD, antithyroid drugs for less than 3 months. Researchers made the TCR library from RNA that was extracted from PBMCs. Patients of an endocrinology department in Xi'an, China, were included. Trimming took off 0 bases at V and 5 bases at J, with 13 bases between the two ends. In germline, CDR1 is SGHTA, CDR2 FQGTGA. The CDR3 runs to 15 residues. A few counts support this clonotype. What it recognizes is unknown. Sequencing libraries for TCR beta were prepared with iRepertoire HTBI primers and Arm-PCR of CDR3 regions. TCRdb analysed the multiplex PCR reads with MiXCR anew, one entry per CDR3 protein. The table has 350,000 to 400,000 distinct CDR3 sequences, about 17% seen once. This sample also appeared in a second study, on T cells in Graves' hyperthyroidism and ophthalmopathy. That work states: The study based diagnoses on clinical symptoms, serum thyroxine and TRAb, thyroid ultrasound and orbital computed tomography. In the first-round RT-PCR of the TCR CDR3, the HTBI primer set was used.

The receptor was derived from a woman aged 18-35 years with Graves disease. The specimen was peripheral blood mononuclear cells (PBMCs), collected at new diagnosis, from a patient treated with antithyroid drugs. The chain links TRBV7-3 to TRBJ2-5; D may correspond to TRBD1 or TRBD2 (6 bases each). The CDR3 DNA is TGTGCCAGCAGCTTAACCGGGGGCCGGGGGGAGACCCAGTACTTC. Its protein product is CASSLTGGRGETQYF.